A single sample gave rise to the 15 T cell receptor beta chains below, sequenced in a study of blood T cell repertoires in COVID-19. Repertoires were generated with immunoSEQ multiplex PCR, while TCRdb's copy carries only in-frame clones and drops some. Of over 200,000 clones in the sample, under 90% were seen once. The sample was PBMCs or T cells enriched from blood (not recorded which). These receptors all come from a man in his fifties or sixties who had recovered from COVID-19.

The chain employs TRBV7-2 and TRBJ1-1; 7 positions agree with TRBD1. The CDR3 covers 15 residues. The germline gives CDR1 SGHTA, CDR2 FQGNSA. With 5 bases clipped from V and 0 bases from J, the junction kept 6 bases outside the gene matches. CDR3 protein: CASSPGDSLNTEAFF. The CDR3 nucleotides are TGTGCCAGCAGCCCCGGGGACAGCTTGAACACTGAAGCTTTCTTT.

This clone was counted between two and nine times. The rearrangement links TRBV19 to TRBJ1-5; D call uncertain. CDR3 length: 11 amino acids. Germline V gene data show CDR1 as LNHDA and CDR2 as SQIVND (reference sequence). The V end was cut by 4 bases, the J end by 8 bases, with 6 bases between. The DNA for the CDR3 is TGTGCCAGTAGTAGAGGAGAGCCCCAGCATTTT. It is translated as CASSRGEPQHF.

This chain uses TRBV25-1 with TRBJ1-4, with a possible D match to TRBD1 (5 bases). V lost 1 base to trimming and J lost 8 bases, with 14 bases between them. The CDR3 is made up of 15 amino acids. Germline V gene sequence: CDR1 MGHDK, CDR2 SYGVNS. The CDR3 nucleotides read TGTGCCAGCAGTGAATTGGGGCCGAAGGGCGAAAAACTGTTTTTT. Translating gives CASSELGPKGEKLFF. Together with reference TRBV25-1 and TRBJ1-4, the CDR3 gives the full variable domain: EADIYQTPRYLVIGTGKKITLECSQTMGHDKMYWYQQDPGMELHLIHYSYGVNSTEKGDLSSESTVSRIRTEHFPLTLESARPSHTSQYLCASSELGPKGEKLFFGSGTQLSVL.

The chain links TRBV2 to TRBJ1-5; D is unresolved. CDR1 and CDR2 (germline): SNHLY, FYNNEI. CDR3 length: 13 amino acids. V lost 5 bases and J lost 0, with 5 bases in between. This CDR3 reads CASSRNSNQPQHF. The CDR3 nucleotides read TGTGCCAGCAGTCGTAATAGCAATCAGCCCCAGCATTTT.

This chain uses TRBV3-1 (or the pseudogene TRBV3-2) with TRBJ2-1; 9 bases are shared with TRBD1. Germline-derived CDR1 and CDR2 are LGHDT and YNNKEL (reference sequence). V was pared by 1 base and J by 4 bases, with 5 bases of the junction left unmatched. The CDR3 is 16 amino acids. CDR3 DNA sequence: TGTGCCAGCAGCCAAGCCCGACAGGGGGTATACAATGAGCAGTTCTTC. It translates to CASSQARQGVYNEQFF.

The chain has TRBV9 and TRBJ2-3, with D perhaps matching TRBD2 (6 bases). CDR3 size: 15 residues. V shed 1 base and J shed 2 bases, with 11 bases lying between them. The germline CDR1 and CDR2 sequences are SGDLS and YYNGEE. The CDR3 protein is CASSVTEGLTDTQYF. Here the CDR3 DNA reads TGTGCCAGCAGCGTAACCGAGGGACTCACAGATACGCAGTATTTT.

The chain links TRBV7-8 to TRBJ2-3, with D possibly TRBD1 on 6 matching bases. The V gene's germline CDR1 is SGHVS and CDR2 FQNEAQ. This CDR3 has 14 amino acids. Trimming stripped 7 bases from V and 5 bases from J, with 16 bases between. In nucleotides, the CDR3 is TGTGCCAGCACCGAGGGGTGGGACAAAGATACGCAGTATTTT. Protein sequence: CASTEGWDKDTQYF.

The genes are TRBV10-3 and TRBJ2-1; 13 bases fit TRBD2. Germline V CDR1 and CDR2: ENHRY, SYGVKD. The V and J ends lost 5 bases and 8 bases, in that order; junction bases with no gene match: 6. CDR3 size: 15 residues. The CDR3 DNA reads as TGTGCCATCAGTCCCGGGACTAGCGGGGTACATGAGCAGTTCTTC. As protein: CAISPGTSGVHEQFF.

The rearrangement joins TRBV7-9 to TRBJ1-1; 11 bases agree with TRBD1. CDR1 and CDR2 (germline): SEHNR, FQNEAQ (reference sequence). J gave up 4 bases and V 5 bases, and 9 bases lay outside the gene matches. The CDR3 length is 16 residues. CDR3 sequence reads: CASSDRTGGIGTEAFF. DNA of the CDR3: TGTGCCAGCAGCGACCGGACAGGGGGCATAGGCACTGAAGCTTTCTTT.

This chain connects TRBV19 to TRBJ2-2; possible D gene TRBD1, 5 bases. This CDR3 is built from 16 residues. V lost 3 bases and J lost 4, with 15 bases in between. The germline V gene encodes CDR1 LNHDA and CDR2 SQIVND (reference sequence). The CDR3 coding sequence is TGTGCCAGTAGTATCAGGGTCGCTACGAGCACCGGGGAGCTGTTTTTT. This codes for CASSIRVATSTGELFF.

This clone was observed once. The J gene is TRBJ2-7, the V gene TRBV19; 8 nucleotides line up with TRBD1. Germline V gene data show CDR1 as LNHDA and CDR2 as SQIVND (reference sequence). This CDR3 comprises 13 residues. Trimming cost V 2 bases and J 5 bases; bases outside gene matches: 2. DNA for the CDR3: TGTGCCAGTAGTATAAACAGGGGGGACGAGCAGTACTTC. It encodes CASSINRGDEQYF.

J is TRBJ2-5 and V is TRBV6-2 or TRBV6-3, with 12 bases aligning to TRBD1. The length of the CDR3 is 16 residues. Trimming cost V 2 bases and J 5 bases; bases outside gene matches: 6. Germline CDR1 MNHEY, CDR2 SVGEGT. The CDR3 loop reads CASSYGTGTGGETQYF. The CDR3 DNA is TGTGCCAGCAGTTACGGAACCGGGACAGGGGGCGAGACCCAGTACTTC.

This rearrangement joins TRBV2 to TRBJ1-5; 12 nucleotides line up with TRBD1. The V gene end was trimmed by 4 bases and the J gene end by 6 bases; junction bases not matched to a gene: 7. The germline V gene encodes CDR1 SNHLY and CDR2 FYNNEI. This CDR3 region has 16 residues. This CDR3 is CASSASGTGGGQPQHF. In nucleotides, the CDR3 is TGTGCCAGCAGTGCTTCCGGGACAGGGGGCGGTCAGCCCCAGCATTTT.

The rearrangement joins TRBV5-1 to TRBJ2-7; the D is unclear. The CDR3 length is 14 residues. V lost 0 bases to trimming and J lost 0 bases, with 7 bases between them. The germline V gene encodes CDR1 SGHRS and CDR2 YFSETQ. The CDR3, as DNA: TGCGCCAGCAGCTTGGTTCAGGTCTCCTACGAGCAGTACTTC. It codes for CASSLVQVSYEQYF. The full variable domain, completed using reference TRBV5-1 and TRBJ2-7, is KAGVTQTPRYLIKTRGQQVTLSCSPISGHRSVSWYQQTPGQGLQFLFEYFSETQRNKGNFPGRFSGRQFSNSRSEMNVSTLELGDSALYLCASSLVQVSYEQYFGPGTRLTVT.

This clone was counted a single time. This rearrangement joins TRBV6-5 to TRBJ2-7, with TRBD2 matching 10 bases. Germline lookup yields CDR1 MNHEY and CDR2 SVGAGI. The CDR3 length is 15 residues. V shed 2 bases, J shed 4 bases, and the junction held 5 bases outside the gene matches. The CDR3 here is CASSYGSGGGYEQYF. The DNA of the CDR3 is TGTGCCAGCAGTTACGGCAGCGGGGGGGGGTACGAGCAGTACTTC.